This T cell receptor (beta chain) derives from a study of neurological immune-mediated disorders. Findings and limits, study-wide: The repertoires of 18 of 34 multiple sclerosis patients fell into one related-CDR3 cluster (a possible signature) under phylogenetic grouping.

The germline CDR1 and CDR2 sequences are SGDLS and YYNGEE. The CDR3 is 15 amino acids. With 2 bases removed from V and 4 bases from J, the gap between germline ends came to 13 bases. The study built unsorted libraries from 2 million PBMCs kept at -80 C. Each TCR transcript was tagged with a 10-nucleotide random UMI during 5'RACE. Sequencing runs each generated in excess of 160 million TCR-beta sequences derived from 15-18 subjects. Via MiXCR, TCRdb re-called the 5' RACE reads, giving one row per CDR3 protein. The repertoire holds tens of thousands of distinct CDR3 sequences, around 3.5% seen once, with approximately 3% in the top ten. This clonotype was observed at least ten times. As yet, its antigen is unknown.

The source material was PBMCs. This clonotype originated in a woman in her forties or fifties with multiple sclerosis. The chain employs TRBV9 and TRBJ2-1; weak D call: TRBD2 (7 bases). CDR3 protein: CASSVEGGAYNEQFF. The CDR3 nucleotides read TGTGCCAGCAGCGTTGAAGGGGGGGCTTACAATGAGCAGTTCTTC.